A selection of T cell receptor beta chains follows, all from one sample in a study of blood T cell repertoires in COVID-19. Profiling relied on immunoSEQ multiplex PCR, and the TCRdb table lists in-frame clones only, not all of them. The data hold fewer than 300,000 clones, with around 90% observed a single time. The sequenced sample consisted of peripheral blood. These receptors came from a woman in her fifties or sixties with COVID-19, enrolled during active disease. Each CDR3 is given with its conserved first and last residue. The D gene is left open where the match is weak. The size field is filled for only some rows; it gives once, few, many or a size class.

TRBV7-6	-	TRBD1	TRBJ1-3	CASSLEGASGNTIYF	TGTGCCAGCAGCTTAGAGGGGGCCTCTGGAAACACCATATATTTT
TRBV20-1	-	TRBD2	TRBJ2-1	CSASSSGSLPEQFF	TGCAGTGCTAGTTCTAGCGGGAGTCTCCCTGAGCAGTTCTTC
TRBV7-9	once	TRBD2	TRBJ2-3	CASSSLAGGVTDTQYF	TGTGCCAGCAGCTCATTAGCGGGAGGGGTCACAGATACGCAGTATTTT
TRBV18	-	TRBD2	TRBJ2-3	CASSPRLLAGATDTQYF	TGTGCCAGCTCACCACGTCTACTAGCGGGAGCCACAGATACGCAGTATTTT
TRBV11-2	-	-	TRBJ2-2	CASSLEGAWGGELFF	TGTGCCAGCAGCTTAGAGGGGGCTTGGGGCGGGGAGCTGTTTTTT
TRBV4-2	-	TRBD2	TRBJ2-3	CASSQASGYTDTQYF	TGTGCCAGCAGCCAAGCTAGCGGTTATACAGATACGCAGTATTTT
TRBV13	once	TRBD2	TRBJ2-7	CASSLETSGMEEQYF	TGTGCCAGCAGCTTAGAGACTAGCGGGATGGAGGAGCAGTACTTC
TRBV28	-	TRBD2	TRBJ2-1	CASSLTPTSGSYNEQFF	TGTGCCAGCAGTTTAACCCCGACTAGCGGGAGTTACAATGAGCAGTTCTTC
TRBV5-1	-	-	TRBJ1-6	CASSLVSDRPLHF	TGCGCCAGCAGCTTGGTAAGCGATAGACCCCTCCACTTT
TRBV27	-	-	TRBJ1-2	CASSLSPLDRPTYGYTF	TGTGCCAGCAGTTTATCCCCCTTGGACAGACCAACTTATGGCTACACCTTC
TRBV19	-	-	TRBJ2-1	CASSFSAKWSSYNEQFF	TGTGCCAGTAGTTTTTCGGCTAAATGGAGCTCCTACAATGAGCAGTTCTTC
TRBV15	-	-	TRBJ2-4	CATSRDPVAKNIQYF	TGTGCCACCAGCAGAGACCCCGTAGCCAAAAACATTCAGTACTTC